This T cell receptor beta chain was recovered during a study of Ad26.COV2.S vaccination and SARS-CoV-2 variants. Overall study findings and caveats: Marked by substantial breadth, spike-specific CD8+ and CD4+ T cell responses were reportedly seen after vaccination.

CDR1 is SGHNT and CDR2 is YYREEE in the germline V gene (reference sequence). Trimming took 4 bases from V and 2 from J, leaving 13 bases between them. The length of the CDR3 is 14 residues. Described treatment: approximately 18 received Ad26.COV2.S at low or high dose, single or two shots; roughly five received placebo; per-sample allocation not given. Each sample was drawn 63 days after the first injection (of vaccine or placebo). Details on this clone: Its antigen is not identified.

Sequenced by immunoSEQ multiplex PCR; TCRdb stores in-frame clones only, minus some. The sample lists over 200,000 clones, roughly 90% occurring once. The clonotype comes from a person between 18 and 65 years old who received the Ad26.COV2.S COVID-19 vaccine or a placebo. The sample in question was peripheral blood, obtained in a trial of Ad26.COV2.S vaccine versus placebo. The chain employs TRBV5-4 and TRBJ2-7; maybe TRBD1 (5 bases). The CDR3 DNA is TGTGCCAGCAGCGTCGTAGGGGTCCCCTACGAGCAGTACTTC. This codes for CASSVVGVPYEQYF.